Listed below are T cell receptor beta chains from one sample, sequenced in a study of identical twins. Using its own MiXCR run on the 5' RACE reads, TCRdb lists one record per CDR3 protein. Among 600,000 to 850,000 distinct CDR3 sequences listed, 18% were seen once. A further study also used this sample, focusing on T cells expressing NK-cell markers.

The sequencing sample was made of PBMCs. The receptors stem from a woman between 18 and 29 years old in good health. Both conserved end residues are part of each CDR3. The order of the fields is clone size, V gene, J gene, D gene, CDR3 protein, CDR3 DNA. The D gene is left open where the match is weak. Clone size is not always given. Where it is, it says once, few, many or a class for expanded clones.

abundance: many
v_gene: TRBV5-1
j_gene: TRBJ2-5
d_gene: .
CDR3aa: CASSSYPGPRETQYF
CDR3nt: TGCGCCAGCAGCTCCTATCCGGGCCCCAGAGAGACCCAGTACTTC

abundance: few
v_gene: TRBV5-4
j_gene: TRBJ1-2
d_gene: .
CDR3aa: CASTLLGFTTNYGYTF
CDR3nt: TGTGCCAGCACTCTGCTTGGGTTCACTACTAACTATGGCTACACCTTC

abundance: .
v_gene: TRBV7-9
j_gene: TRBJ2-1
d_gene: .
CDR3aa: CASSLVKVGF
CDR3nt: TGTGCCAGCAGCTTAGTGAAAGTGGGATTC

abundance: .
v_gene: TRBV27
j_gene: TRBJ2-2
d_gene: TRBD2
CDR3aa: CASSRGTSGANTGELFF
CDR3nt: TGTGCCAGCAGTCGAGGGACTAGCGGGGCGAACACCGGGGAGCTGTTTTTT

abundance: .
v_gene: TRBV5-1
j_gene: TRBJ2-1
d_gene: .
CDR3aa: CASSPSSQGFNEQFF
CDR3nt: TGCGCCAGCAGCCCGTCTTCCCAAGGGTTCAATGAGCAGTTCTTC

abundance: .
v_gene: TRBV18
j_gene: TRBJ2-5
d_gene: TRBD1
CDR3aa: CASSPGTGALFQETQYF
CDR3nt: TGTGCCAGCTCACCAGGGACAGGGGCGCTGTTCCAAGAGACCCAGTACTTC

abundance: .
v_gene: TRBV5-1
j_gene: TRBJ2-7
d_gene: .
CDR3aa: CASSTPIASWGDEQYF
CDR3nt: TGCGCCAGCAGCACCCCCATAGCATCCTGGGGGGACGAGCAGTACTTC

abundance: few
v_gene: TRBV4-3
j_gene: TRBJ2-7
d_gene: .
CDR3aa: CASSQGGGYRVGEQYF
CDR3nt: TGCGCCAGCAGCCAAGGTGGGGGATACAGGGTCGGAGAGCAGTACTTC

abundance: many
v_gene: TRBV7-2
j_gene: TRBJ1-6
d_gene: .
CDR3aa: CASSFRRGSYNSPLHF
CDR3nt: TGTGCCAGCAGCTTCAGGCGGGGCTCCTATAATTCACCCCTCCACTTT

abundance: few
v_gene: TRBV20-1
j_gene: TRBJ1-2
d_gene: TRBD1
CDR3aa: CSARRGPNYGYTF
CDR3nt: TGCAGTGCTAGAAGGGGGCCGAACTATGGCTACACCTTC

abundance: few
v_gene: TRBV20-1
j_gene: TRBJ2-1
d_gene: TRBD2
CDR3aa: CSAGWLASGRGRNEQFF
CDR3nt: TGCAGTGCTGGGTGGTTGGCTAGCGGTCGAGGTAGAAATGAGCAGTTCTTC

abundance: .
v_gene: TRBV5-6
j_gene: TRBJ2-2
d_gene: .
CDR3aa: CASSLRPVNAGELFF
CDR3nt: TGTGCCAGCAGCTTGAGGCCGGTTAACGCCGGGGAGCTGTTTTTT

abundance: .
v_gene: TRBV5-1
j_gene: TRBJ2-3
d_gene: TRBD2
CDR3aa: CASSGVAGPSRQTDTQYF
CDR3nt: TGCGCCAGCAGCGGGGTAGCGGGACCCTCCCGTCAGACAGATACGCAGTATTTT

abundance: .
v_gene: TRBV5-1
j_gene: TRBJ2-5
d_gene: .
CDR3aa: CASGRTVQETQYF
CDR3nt: TGCGCCAGCGGGCGGACCGTACAAGAGACCCAGTACTTC

abundance: once
v_gene: TRBV3-1
j_gene: TRBJ2-2
d_gene: .
CDR3aa: CASSQDNTPGELFF
CDR3nt: TGTGCCAGCAGCCAAGATAACACCCCCGGGGAGCTGTTTTTT

abundance: few
v_gene: TRBV12-3/TRBV12-4
j_gene: TRBJ2-3
d_gene: .
CDR3aa: CASSLRGAYTDTQYF
CDR3nt: TGTGCCAGCAGTTTAAGGGGGGCATACACAGATACGCAGTATTTT

abundance: .
v_gene: TRBV2
j_gene: TRBJ2-1
d_gene: .
CDR3aa: CASMGRSSYNEQFF
CDR3nt: TGTGCCAGCATGGGGAGAAGCTCCTACAATGAGCAGTTCTTC

abundance: .
v_gene: TRBV11-2
j_gene: TRBJ2-5
d_gene: .
CDR3aa: CASSFDFQETQYF
CDR3nt: TGTGCCAGCAGCTTCGACTTCCAAGAGACCCAGTACTTC

abundance: many
v_gene: TRBV25-1
j_gene: TRBJ2-1
d_gene: TRBD2
CDR3aa: CASSVRLAGLNHEQFF
CDR3nt: TGTGCCAGCAGTGTGCGTCTAGCGGGTCTCAACCATGAGCAGTTCTTC

abundance: few
v_gene: TRBV25-1
j_gene: TRBJ1-2
d_gene: TRBD1
CDR3aa: CASSEQGANYGYTF
CDR3nt: TGTGCCAGCAGTGAGCAGGGGGCGAACTATGGCTACACCTTC

abundance: .
v_gene: TRBV10-3
j_gene: TRBJ2-1
d_gene: TRBD1
CDR3aa: CASGDRDRGEQFF
CDR3nt: TGTGCCTCTGGGGACAGGGATCGGGGTGAGCAGTTCTTC

abundance: .
v_gene: TRBV6-1
j_gene: TRBJ2-7
d_gene: .
CDR3aa: CASRPGLASYEQYF
CDR3nt: TGTGCCAGCAGGCCGGGACTGGCCTCCTACGAGCAGTACTTC

abundance: .
v_gene: TRBV7-9
j_gene: TRBJ2-7
d_gene: .
CDR3aa: CASTPVGVPVSEQYF
CDR3nt: TGTGCCAGCACCCCTGTAGGGGTCCCCGTCTCCGAGCAGTACTTC

abundance: .
v_gene: TRBV12-3/TRBV12-4
j_gene: TRBJ2-6
d_gene: .
CDR3aa: CASSFIPGANVLTF
CDR3nt: TGTGCCAGCAGTTTCATACCTGGGGCCAACGTCCTGACTTTC

abundance: few
v_gene: TRBV6-1
j_gene: TRBJ2-1
d_gene: .
CDR3aa: CASSEIRPTYNEQFF
CDR3nt: TGTGCCAGCAGTGAGATCCGTCCTACCTACAATGAGCAGTTCTTC

abundance: few
v_gene: TRBV5-1
j_gene: TRBJ2-7
d_gene: .
CDR3aa: CASSLGGGSFEQYF
CDR3nt: TGCGCCAGCAGCTTGGGAGGGGGTTCATTCGAGCAGTACTTC

abundance: .
v_gene: TRBV6-5
j_gene: TRBJ1-2
d_gene: TRBD1
CDR3aa: CASTGDRDGYTF
CDR3nt: TGTGCCAGTACCGGGGACAGGGATGGCTACACCTTC

abundance: few
v_gene: TRBV9
j_gene: TRBJ1-6
d_gene: .
CDR3aa: CASRSSNSPLHF
CDR3nt: TGTGCCAGCAGGTCGTCTAATTCACCCCTCCACTTT

abundance: .
v_gene: TRBV10-3
j_gene: TRBJ2-3
d_gene: TRBD2
CDR3aa: CAISDLAGGNTDTQYF
CDR3nt: TGTGCCATCAGTGACCTAGCGGGAGGGAACACAGATACGCAGTATTTT

abundance: .
v_gene: TRBV19
j_gene: TRBJ2-1
d_gene: .
CDR3aa: CASSGRGDNEQFF
CDR3nt: TGTGCCAGTAGTGGGCGGGGAGACAATGAGCAGTTCTTC

abundance: .
v_gene: TRBV4-3
j_gene: TRBJ2-3
d_gene: .
CDR3aa: CASSQDRVGSSTDTQYF
CDR3nt: TGCGCCAGCAGCCAAGATCGAGTCGGGAGTAGCACAGATACGCAGTATTTT

abundance: few
v_gene: TRBV20-1
j_gene: TRBJ2-3
d_gene: .
CDR3aa: CSASWFGGGGDTQYF
CDR3nt: TGCAGTGCTAGTTGGTTCGGGGGCGGTGGGGATACGCAGTATTTT

abundance: many
v_gene: TRBV5-4
j_gene: TRBJ2-5
d_gene: TRBD2
CDR3aa: CASSREGGSWDETQYF
CDR3nt: TGTGCCAGCAGCAGAGAGGGCGGGAGTTGGGATGAGACCCAGTACTTC

abundance: few
v_gene: TRBV4-3
j_gene: TRBJ2-5
d_gene: .
CDR3aa: CASSQDAGGETQYF
CDR3nt: TGCGCCAGCAGCCAAGATGCCGGAGGAGAGACCCAGTACTTC

abundance: few
v_gene: TRBV29-1
j_gene: TRBJ1-1
d_gene: TRBD1
CDR3aa: CSALQGAVEAFF
CDR3nt: TGCAGCGCATTACAGGGGGCGGTTGAAGCTTTCTTT

abundance: few
v_gene: TRBV5-6
j_gene: TRBJ2-1
d_gene: .
CDR3aa: CASNVPGRVQFF
CDR3nt: TGTGCCAGCAATGTCCCCGGGCGAGTGCAGTTCTTC

abundance: few
v_gene: TRBV6-5
j_gene: TRBJ2-7
d_gene: .
CDR3aa: CASSYSPGLSYEQYF
CDR3nt: TGTGCCAGCAGTTACTCGCCAGGCCTCTCCTACGAGCAGTACTTC

abundance: .
v_gene: TRBV7-9
j_gene: TRBJ2-7
d_gene: .
CDR3aa: CASSRSDRAYEQYF
CDR3nt: TGTGCCAGCAGCCGTTCGGACAGAGCCTACGAGCAGTACTTC

abundance: .
v_gene: TRBV6-5
j_gene: TRBJ1-2
d_gene: .
CDR3aa: CASSYQGFYGYTF
CDR3nt: TGTGCCAGCAGTTACCAGGGATTCTATGGCTACACCTTC

abundance: .
v_gene: TRBV27
j_gene: TRBJ2-7
d_gene: TRBD1
CDR3aa: CASRQGPVAEQYF
CDR3nt: TGTGCCAGCAGACAGGGGCCTGTTGCCGAGCAGTACTTC

abundance: many
v_gene: TRBV27
j_gene: TRBJ1-1
d_gene: .
CDR3aa: CASSWGRNTEAFF
CDR3nt: TGTGCCAGCAGTTGGGGACGGAACACTGAAGCTTTCTTT

abundance: .
v_gene: TRBV13
j_gene: TRBJ2-3
d_gene: TRBD2
CDR3aa: CASSFSLRGNTDTQYF
CDR3nt: TGTGCCAGCAGCTTTAGTCTGCGGGGGAACACAGATACGCAGTATTTT

abundance: few
v_gene: TRBV18
j_gene: TRBJ2-1
d_gene: TRBD2
CDR3aa: CASSISGRDYNEQFF
CDR3nt: TGTGCCAGCTCGATAAGCGGGAGGGACTACAATGAGCAGTTCTTC

abundance: few
v_gene: TRBV27
j_gene: TRBJ2-7
d_gene: .
CDR3aa: CASSLSGSSRYEQYF
CDR3nt: TGTGCCAGCAGTTTATCAGGCAGCTCGCGCTACGAGCAGTACTTC

abundance: few
v_gene: TRBV20-1
j_gene: TRBJ1-1
d_gene: .
CDR3aa: CSVWGSEAFF
CDR3nt: TGCAGTGTGTGGGGGTCTGAAGCTTTCTTT

abundance: .
v_gene: TRBV9
j_gene: TRBJ2-1
d_gene: TRBD2
CDR3aa: CASSVPGTSGNNEQFF
CDR3nt: TGTGCCAGCAGCGTTCCCGGGACTAGCGGTAACAATGAGCAGTTCTTC

abundance: .
v_gene: TRBV20-1
j_gene: TRBJ2-1
d_gene: .
CDR3aa: CSARVPSSYNEQFF
CDR3nt: TGCAGTGCTAGGGTCCCTAGCTCCTACAATGAGCAGTTCTTC

abundance: many
v_gene: TRBV12-3/TRBV12-4
j_gene: TRBJ2-1
d_gene: TRBD2
CDR3aa: CASSLGTSANNEQFF
CDR3nt: TGTGCCAGCAGTCTCGGGACTAGCGCCAACAATGAGCAGTTCTTC

abundance: few
v_gene: TRBV30
j_gene: TRBJ2-1
d_gene: .
CDR3aa: CAWRPETGNEQFF
CDR3nt: TGTGCCTGGAGGCCAGAAACCGGGAATGAGCAGTTCTTC

abundance: .
v_gene: TRBV27
j_gene: TRBJ2-1
d_gene: TRBD1
CDR3aa: CASSRGTGIYNEQFF
CDR3nt: TGTGCCAGCAGCCGTGGGACAGGAATCTACAATGAGCAGTTCTTC

abundance: .
v_gene: TRBV12-3/TRBV12-4
j_gene: TRBJ2-2
d_gene: .
CDR3aa: CASRGPRGSVTGELFF
CDR3nt: TGTGCCAGCAGGGGTCCCCGGGGATCGGTAACCGGGGAGCTGTTTTTT

abundance: .
v_gene: TRBV29-1
j_gene: TRBJ2-5
d_gene: .
CDR3aa: CSVTGQTLGETQYF
CDR3nt: TGCAGCGTTACAGGGCAGACTCTCGGGGAGACCCAGTACTTC

abundance: .
v_gene: TRBV12-5
j_gene: TRBJ2-2
d_gene: .
CDR3aa: CASVGLSRDGGELFF
CDR3nt: TGTGCTAGTGTCGGTTTGTCCAGGGACGGCGGGGAGCTGTTTTTT

abundance: .
v_gene: TRBV6-1
j_gene: TRBJ2-2
d_gene: TRBD1
CDR3aa: CASSRQGAGELFF
CDR3nt: TGTGCCAGCAGTCGACAGGGTGCCGGGGAGCTGTTTTTT